This T cell receptor (beta chain) originates from a study of shared clonotypes between healthy human individuals. Whole-study findings and limits: Naive CD4 clonotypes were shared across a handful of donors at around 5.4%.

This CDR3 is 11 amino acids long. The germline V and J ends were trimmed by 7 bases and 5 bases, with 8 bases remaining between them. The germline gives CDR1 SEHNR, CDR2 FQNEAQ (reference sequence). This clone was detected once. As yet, its antigen is unknown. The method was immunoSEQ multiplex PCR; TCRdb's version includes in-frame clones alone and lacks a portion of them. This sample has around 600,000 clones, with around 97% found just once. The chain combines TRBV7-9 with TRBJ2-5; D gene unclear. This clonotype originated in a woman in her thirties in good health. Sequencing input: naive CD4+ T cells sorted from blood. The subset denotes: CD45RA+ positively selected. The CDR3 here is CASTLGETQYF. CDR3 coding DNA: TGTGCCAGCACCCTCGGGGAGACCCAGTACTTC.